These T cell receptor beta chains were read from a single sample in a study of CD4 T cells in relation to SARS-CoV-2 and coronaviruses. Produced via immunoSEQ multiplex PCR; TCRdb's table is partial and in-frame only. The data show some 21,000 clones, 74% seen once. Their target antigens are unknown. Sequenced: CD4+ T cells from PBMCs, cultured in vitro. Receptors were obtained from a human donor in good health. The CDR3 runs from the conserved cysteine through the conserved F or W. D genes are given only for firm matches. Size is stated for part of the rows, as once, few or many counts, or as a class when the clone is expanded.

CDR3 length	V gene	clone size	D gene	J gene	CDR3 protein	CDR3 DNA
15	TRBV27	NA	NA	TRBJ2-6	CASRRAGLGANVLTF	TGTGCCAGCAGGAGAGCAGGGTTGGGGGCCAACGTCCTGACTTTC
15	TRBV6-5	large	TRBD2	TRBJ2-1	CASTTGLAGDNEQFF	TGTGCCAGCACCACGGGACTAGCGGGTGACAATGAGCAGTTCTTC
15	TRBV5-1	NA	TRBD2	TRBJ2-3	CASSLRGSSTDTQYF	TGCGCCAGCAGCTTGCGCGGGAGTAGCACAGATACGCAGTATTTT
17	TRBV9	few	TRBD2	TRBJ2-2	CASSVLGLAGNTGELFF	TGTGCCAGCAGCGTATTGGGACTAGCGGGTAACACCGGGGAGCTGTTTTTT
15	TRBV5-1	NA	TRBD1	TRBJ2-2	CASSRGQANTGELFF	TGCGCCAGCAGCCGGGGACAGGCGAACACCGGGGAGCTGTTTTTT
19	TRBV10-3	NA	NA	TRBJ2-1	CAIRGPEGQAGRGYNEQFF	TGTGCCATCAGGGGCCCCGAGGGTCAGGCGGGACGGGGTTACAATGAGCAGTTCTTC
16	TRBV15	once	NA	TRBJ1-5	CATSRDVGRPALPQHF	TGTGCCACCAGCAGAGATGTCGGCAGGCCTGCCTTGCCCCAGCATTTT
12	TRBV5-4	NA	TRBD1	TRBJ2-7	CASSFDRVEQYF	TGTGCCAGCAGTTTTGACAGGGTCGAGCAGTACTTC
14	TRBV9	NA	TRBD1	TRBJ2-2	CATDRGSNTGELFF	TGTGCCACCGACAGGGGATCGAACACCGGGGAGCTGTTTTTT
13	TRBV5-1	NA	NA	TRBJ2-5	CASSFPGQETQYF	TGCGCCAGCAGCTTCCCAGGGCAAGAGACCCAGTACTTC
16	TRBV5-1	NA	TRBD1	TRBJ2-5	CASSLELRTGQETQYF	TGCGCCAGCAGCTTGGAATTGCGGACAGGGCAAGAGACCCAGTACTTC
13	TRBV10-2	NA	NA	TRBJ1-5	CASSWRSNQPQHF	TGCGCCAGCAGTTGGAGAAGCAATCAGCCCCAGCATTTT
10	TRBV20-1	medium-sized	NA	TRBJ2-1	CSARGREQFF	TGCAGTGCTAGGGGTCGGGAGCAGTTCTTC
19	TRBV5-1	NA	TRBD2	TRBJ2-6	CASSSTLTSGRAGANVLTF	TGCGCCAGCAGCTCAACACTAACTAGCGGGAGAGCTGGGGCCAACGTCCTGACTTTC
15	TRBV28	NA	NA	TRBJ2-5	CASSSYSGGLETQYF	TGTGCCAGCAGTTCGTACTCTGGAGGTTTAGAGACCCAGTACTTC
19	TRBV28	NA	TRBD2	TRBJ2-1	CASSLELTTSGVIYNEQFF	TGTGCCAGCAGTTTAGAGCTCACGACTAGCGGGGTCATATACAATGAGCAGTTCTTC
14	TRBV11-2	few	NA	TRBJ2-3	CASSLAVITDTQYF	TGTGCCAGCAGCTTAGCAGTCATCACAGATACGCAGTATTTT
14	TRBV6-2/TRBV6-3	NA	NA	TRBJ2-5	CASSRGTGQETQYF	TGTGCCAGCAGCCGGGGGACGGGGCAAGAGACCCAGTACTTC
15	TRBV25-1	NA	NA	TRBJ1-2	CASSELAGVDYGYTF	TGTGCCAGCAGTGAATTGGCAGGGGTCGACTATGGCTACACCTTC
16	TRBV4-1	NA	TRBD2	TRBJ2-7	CASSQAQREFAYEQYF	TGCGCCAGCAGCCAAGCCCAGCGGGAGTTTGCGTACGAGCAGTACTTC
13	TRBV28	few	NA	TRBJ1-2	CASRAGGSYGYTF	TGTGCCAGCAGGGCGGGGGGCAGCTATGGCTACACCTTC
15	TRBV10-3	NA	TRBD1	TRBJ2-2	CAISTGVVDTGELFF	TGTGCCATCAGTACAGGGGTTGTCGACACCGGGGAGCTGTTTTTT
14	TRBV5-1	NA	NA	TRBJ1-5	CASSLGEINQPQHF	TGCGCCAGCAGCTTGGGAGAAATCAATCAGCCCCAGCATTTT
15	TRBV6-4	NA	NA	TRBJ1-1	CASSAEGGGVTEAFF	TGTGCCAGCAGTGCCGAGGGGGGGGGCGTCACTGAAGCTTTCTTT
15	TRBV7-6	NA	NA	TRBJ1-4	CASSLVSWTTEKLFF	TGTGCCAGCAGCTTAGTTTCATGGACTACTGAAAAACTGTTTTTT
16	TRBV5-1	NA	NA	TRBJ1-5	CASSLEPTSPYQPQHF	TGCGCCAGCAGCTTGGAACCCACCTCCCCCTATCAGCCCCAGCATTTT
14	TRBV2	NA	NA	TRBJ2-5	CASSGVLREETQYF	TGTGCCAGCAGTGGGGTCCTCCGGGAGGAGACCCAGTACTTC
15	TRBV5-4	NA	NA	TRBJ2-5	CASSTTGSYQETQYF	TGTGCCAGCAGCACTACAGGGAGCTACCAAGAGACCCAGTACTTC
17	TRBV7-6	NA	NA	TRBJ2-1	CASSATGLSWSYNEQFF	TGTGCCAGCAGCGCAACAGGGTTGAGTTGGTCCTACAATGAGCAGTTCTTC
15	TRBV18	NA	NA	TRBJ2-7	CASSPPGGRSYEQYF	TGTGCCAGCTCACCACCGGGTGGACGGAGCTACGAGCAGTACTTC
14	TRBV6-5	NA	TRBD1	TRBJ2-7	CASSLDRGMYEQYF	TGTGCCAGCAGCCTTGACAGGGGAATGTACGAGCAGTACTTC
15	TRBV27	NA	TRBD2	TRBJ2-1	CASNRAGGLYNEQFF	TGTGCCAGCAACCGAGCGGGAGGCCTTTACAATGAGCAGTTCTTC
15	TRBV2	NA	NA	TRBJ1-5	CASRGAQGINQPQHF	TGTGCCAGCAGGGGGGCCCAGGGGATCAATCAGCCCCAGCATTTT
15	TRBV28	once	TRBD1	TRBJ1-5	CASSLGQGNGQPQHF	TGTGCCAGCAGTTTAGGACAGGGTAATGGTCAGCCCCAGCATTTT
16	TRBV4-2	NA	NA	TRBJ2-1	CASSHVEPASYNEQFF	TGTGCCAGCAGCCATGTCGAGCCCGCCTCCTACAATGAGCAGTTCTTC
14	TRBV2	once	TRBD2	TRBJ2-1	CASRFGREFDEQFF	TGTGCCAGCCGCTTTGGGCGGGAGTTCGATGAGCAGTTCTTC
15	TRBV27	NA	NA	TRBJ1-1	CASSPILLYRTPAFF	TGTGCCAGCAGCCCGATACTCCTTTACAGGACCCCAGCTTTCTTT
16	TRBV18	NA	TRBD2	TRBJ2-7	CASSPPGTSVLYEQYF	TGTGCCAGCTCACCACCTGGTACTAGCGTGCTCTACGAGCAGTACTTC
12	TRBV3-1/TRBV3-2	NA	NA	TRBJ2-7	CASSSTPPEQYF	TGTGCCAGCAGCTCTACACCCCCCGAGCAGTACTTC
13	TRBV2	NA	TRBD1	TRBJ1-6	CASRGQGVSPLHF	TGTGCCAGCAGGGGACAGGGAGTCTCACCCCTCCACTTT
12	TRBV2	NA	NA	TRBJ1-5	CASSRDNQPQHF	TGTGCCAGCAGCAGGGACAATCAGCCCCAGCATTTT
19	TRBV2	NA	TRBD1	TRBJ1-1	CASRSRANPGQRANTEAFF	TGTGCCAGCAGGTCTAGAGCCAACCCGGGACAGCGAGCGAACACTGAAGCTTTCTTT